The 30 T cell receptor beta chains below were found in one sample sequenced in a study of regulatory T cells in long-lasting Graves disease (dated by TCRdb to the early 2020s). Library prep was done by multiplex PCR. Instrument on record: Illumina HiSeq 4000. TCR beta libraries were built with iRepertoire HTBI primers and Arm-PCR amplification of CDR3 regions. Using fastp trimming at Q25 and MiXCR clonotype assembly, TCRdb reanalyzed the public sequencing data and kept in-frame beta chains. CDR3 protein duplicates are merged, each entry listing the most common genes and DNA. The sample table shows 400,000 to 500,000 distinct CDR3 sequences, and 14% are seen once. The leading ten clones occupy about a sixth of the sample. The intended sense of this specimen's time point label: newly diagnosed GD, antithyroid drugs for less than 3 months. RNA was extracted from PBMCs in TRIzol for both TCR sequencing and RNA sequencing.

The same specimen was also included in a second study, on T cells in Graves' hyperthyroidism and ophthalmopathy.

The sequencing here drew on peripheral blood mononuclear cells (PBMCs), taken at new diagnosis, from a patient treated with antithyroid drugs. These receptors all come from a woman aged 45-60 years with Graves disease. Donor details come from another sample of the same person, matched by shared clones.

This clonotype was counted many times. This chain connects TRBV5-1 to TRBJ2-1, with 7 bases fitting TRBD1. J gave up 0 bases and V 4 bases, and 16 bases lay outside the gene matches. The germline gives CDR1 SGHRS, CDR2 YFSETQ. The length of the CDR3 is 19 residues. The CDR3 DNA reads TGCGCCAGCAGCCCTCTCGGGACAGTGATACTAAGCTCCTACAATGAGCAGTTCTTC. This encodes CASSPLGTVILSSYNEQFF.

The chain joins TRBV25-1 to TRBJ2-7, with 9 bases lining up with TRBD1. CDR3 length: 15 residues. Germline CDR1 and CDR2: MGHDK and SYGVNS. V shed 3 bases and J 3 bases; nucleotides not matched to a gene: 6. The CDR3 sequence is CASSDPRTGDYEQYF. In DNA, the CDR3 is TGTGCCAGCAGTGATCCTAGGACAGGGGACTACGAGCAGTACTTC.

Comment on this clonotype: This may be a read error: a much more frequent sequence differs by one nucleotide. This CDR3 is CASSVLNRGFYGYTF. The CDR3 DNA follows: TGTGCCAGCAGTGTGCTCAACAGGGGTTTCTATGGCTACACCTTC. This chain joins TRBV28 and TRBJ1-2, with 7 bases aligning to TRBD1. Per the germline V gene, CDR1 is MDHEN and CDR2 is SYDVKM. The CDR3 runs 15 residues. The V segment lost 5 bases and the J segment 4 bases; nucleotides outside the gene matches: 10.

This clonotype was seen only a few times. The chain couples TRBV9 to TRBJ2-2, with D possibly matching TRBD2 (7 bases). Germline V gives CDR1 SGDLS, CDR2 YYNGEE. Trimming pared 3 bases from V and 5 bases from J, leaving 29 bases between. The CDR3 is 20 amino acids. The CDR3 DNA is TGTGCCAGCAGCGCCGCCGGGACTATCCCCGGGGGCACCCAGACCGGGGAGCTGTTTTTT. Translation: CASSAAGTIPGGTQTGELFF. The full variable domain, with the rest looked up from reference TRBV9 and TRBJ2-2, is DSGVTQTPKHLITATGQRVTLRCSPRSGDLSVYWYQQSLDQGLQFLIQYYNGEERAKGNILERFSAQQFPDLHSELNLSSLELGDSALYFCASSAAGTIPGGTQTGELFFGEGSRLTVL.

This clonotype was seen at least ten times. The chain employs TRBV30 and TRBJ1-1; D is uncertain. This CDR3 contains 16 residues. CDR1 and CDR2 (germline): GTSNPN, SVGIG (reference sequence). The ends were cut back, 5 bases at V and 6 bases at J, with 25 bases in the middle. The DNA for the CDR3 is TGTGCCTGGTCAGAAAGTCTCGGCAATGGCATCCCTGAAGCTTTCTTT. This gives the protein CAWSESLGNGIPEAFF.

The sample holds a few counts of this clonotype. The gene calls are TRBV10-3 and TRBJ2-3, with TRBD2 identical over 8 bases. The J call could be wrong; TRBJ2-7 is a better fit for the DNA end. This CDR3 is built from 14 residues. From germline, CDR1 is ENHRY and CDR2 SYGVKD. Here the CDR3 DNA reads TGTGCCATCAGTGTCGGACTAGCAGATTACGAGCAGTACTTC. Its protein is CAISVGLADYEQYF.

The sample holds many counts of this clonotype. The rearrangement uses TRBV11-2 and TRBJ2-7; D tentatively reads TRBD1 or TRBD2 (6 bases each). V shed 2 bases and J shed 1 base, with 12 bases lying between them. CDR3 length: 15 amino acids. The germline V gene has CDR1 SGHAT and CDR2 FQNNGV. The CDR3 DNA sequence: TGTGCCAGCAGCTTAAGGGGGGACTCTTCCTACGAGCAGTACTTC. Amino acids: CASSLRGDSSYEQYF.

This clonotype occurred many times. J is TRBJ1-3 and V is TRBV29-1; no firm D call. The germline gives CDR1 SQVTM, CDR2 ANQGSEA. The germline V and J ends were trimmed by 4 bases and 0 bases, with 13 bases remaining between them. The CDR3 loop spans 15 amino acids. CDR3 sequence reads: CSVVEGRSSGNTIYF. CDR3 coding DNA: TGCAGCGTTGTTGAGGGCAGGAGCTCTGGAAACACCATATATTTT.

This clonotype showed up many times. CDR3 sequence reads: CASSVGSYEQYF. CDR3 DNA: TGTGCCAGCAGTGTTGGCTCCTACGAGCAGTACTTC. The chain employs TRBV2 and TRBJ2-7; no clear D. The CDR3 runs to 12 residues. V lost 4 bases and J lost 0, with 4 bases in between. Looked up from germline, CDR1 is SNHLY and CDR2 is FYNNEI.

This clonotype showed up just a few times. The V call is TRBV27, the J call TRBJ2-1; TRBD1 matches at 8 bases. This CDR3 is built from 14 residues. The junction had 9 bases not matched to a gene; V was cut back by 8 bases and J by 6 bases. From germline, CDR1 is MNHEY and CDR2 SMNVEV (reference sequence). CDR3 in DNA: TGTGCCAGCCGTACAGGGGGTGCGGGCAATGAGCAGTTCTTC. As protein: CASRTGGAGNEQFF.

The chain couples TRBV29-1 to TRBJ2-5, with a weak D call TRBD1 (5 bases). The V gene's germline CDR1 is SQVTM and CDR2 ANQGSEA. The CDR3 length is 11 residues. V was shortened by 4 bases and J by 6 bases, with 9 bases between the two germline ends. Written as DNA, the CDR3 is TGCAGCGTTGGCAGGGCCCAGACCCAGTACTTC. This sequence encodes CSVGRAQTQYF.

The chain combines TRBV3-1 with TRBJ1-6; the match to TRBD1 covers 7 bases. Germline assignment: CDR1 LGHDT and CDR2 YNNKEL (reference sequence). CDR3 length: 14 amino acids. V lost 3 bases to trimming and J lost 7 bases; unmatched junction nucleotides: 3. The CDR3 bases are TGTGCCAGCAGCCAGACAGGGAGAAATTCACCCCTCCACTTT. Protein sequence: CASSQTGRNSPLHF.

CDR3 loop: CSARVPTSTYEQYF. Here the CDR3 DNA reads TGCAGTGCTAGAGTCCCGACTTCAACCTACGAGCAGTACTTC. The V and J genes are TRBV20-1 and TRBJ2-7; D is ambiguous. CDR3 length: 14 amino acids. V was pared by 1 base and J by 2 bases, with 12 bases between. CDR1 DFQATT and CDR2 SNEGSKA come from the germline V gene (reference sequence).

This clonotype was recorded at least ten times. CDR3 coding DNA: TGTGCCAGCAGTTCAGGGTCAGCAGATACGCAGTATTTT. It translates to CASSSGSADTQYF. V gene TRBV6-2 or TRBV6-3 combines with J gene TRBJ2-3; the D gene is possibly TRBD1 (5 bases). Germline V gene data show CDR1 as MNHEY and CDR2 as SVGEGT. The CDR3 spans 13 residues. The V end lost 4 bases, the J end lost 4 bases, and 9 bases lay between the germline ends.

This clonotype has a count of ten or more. The DNA for the CDR3 is TGTGCCAGCAGCTTAGGCGGGAGGGCCTATTCAAAGTTCTTC. Translation gives CASSLGGRAYSKFF. V usage is TRBV11-2 and J usage is TRBJ2-1; 9 nucleotides agree with TRBD2. The CDR3 sequence is 14 residues long. Germline V gene sequence: CDR1 SGHAT, CDR2 FQNNGV. Trimming took 1 base from V and 14 from J; bases not matched to a gene: 9.

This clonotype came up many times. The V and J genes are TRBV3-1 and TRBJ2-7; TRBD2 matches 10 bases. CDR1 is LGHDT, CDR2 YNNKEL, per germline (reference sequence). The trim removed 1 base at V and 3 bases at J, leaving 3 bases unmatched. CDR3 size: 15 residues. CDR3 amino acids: CASSQVPSGGYEQYF. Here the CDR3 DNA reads TGTGCCAGCAGCCAAGTCCCTAGCGGGGGCTACGAGCAGTACTTC.

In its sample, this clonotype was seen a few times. The CDR3 here is CASSPAGNPTDTQYF. As DNA, the CDR3 is TGTGCCAGCAGTCCCGCGGGGAACCCCACAGATACGCAGTATTTT. The chain combines TRBV6-1 with TRBJ2-3; TRBD2 might be the D (6 bases). The V end was cut by 5 bases, the J end by 2 bases, with 14 bases between. There are 15 residues in the CDR3. CDR1 MNHNS and CDR2 SASEGT come from the germline V gene.

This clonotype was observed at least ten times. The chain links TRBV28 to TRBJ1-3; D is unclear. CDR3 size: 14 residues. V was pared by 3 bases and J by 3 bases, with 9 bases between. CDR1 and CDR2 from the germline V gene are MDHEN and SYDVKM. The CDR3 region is CASSLSGDGNTIYF. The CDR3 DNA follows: TGTGCCAGCAGTTTGAGTGGCGATGGAAACACCATATATTTT.

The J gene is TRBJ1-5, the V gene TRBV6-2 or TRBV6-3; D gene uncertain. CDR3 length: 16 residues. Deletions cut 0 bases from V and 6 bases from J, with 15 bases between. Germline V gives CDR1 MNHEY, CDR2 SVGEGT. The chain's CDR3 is CASSYSNPRSGQPQHF. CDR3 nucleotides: TGTGCCAGCAGTTACTCGAATCCCAGGTCCGGTCAGCCCCAGCATTTT.

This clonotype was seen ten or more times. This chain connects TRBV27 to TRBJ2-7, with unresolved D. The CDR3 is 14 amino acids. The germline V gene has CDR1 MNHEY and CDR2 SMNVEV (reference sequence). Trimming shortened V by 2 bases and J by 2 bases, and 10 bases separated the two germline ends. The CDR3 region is CASSLTRNAYEQYF. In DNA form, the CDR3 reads TGTGCCAGCAGTTTAACCAGGAACGCCTACGAGCAGTACTTC.

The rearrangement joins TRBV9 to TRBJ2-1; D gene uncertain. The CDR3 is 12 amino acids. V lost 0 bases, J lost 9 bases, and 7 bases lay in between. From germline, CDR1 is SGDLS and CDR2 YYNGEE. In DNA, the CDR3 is TGTGCCAGCAGCGTAGTAATGGGTGAGCAGTTCTTC. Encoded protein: CASSVVMGEQFF.

The DNA of the CDR3 is TGCGCCAGCAGCCAAACCTATGGGGGGTCTAGCGGAGTCTACGAGCAGTACTTC. Translated, it gives CASSQTYGGSSGVYEQYF. The chain has TRBV4-1 and TRBJ2-7, with 7 bases aligning to TRBD2. From germline, CDR1 is MGHRA and CDR2 YSYEKL. The CDR3 consists of 18 residues. With V trimmed by 2 bases and J by 3 bases, 16 bases remained unmatched.

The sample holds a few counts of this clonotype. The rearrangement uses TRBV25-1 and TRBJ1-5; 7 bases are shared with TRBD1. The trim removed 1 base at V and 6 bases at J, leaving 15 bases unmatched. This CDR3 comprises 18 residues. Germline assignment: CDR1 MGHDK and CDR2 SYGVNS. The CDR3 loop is CASSECPQTGLSCQPQHF. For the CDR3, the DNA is TGTGCCAGCAGTGAATGCCCTCAGACAGGGCTTTCATGTCAGCCCCAGCATTTT.

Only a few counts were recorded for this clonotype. In nucleotides, the CDR3 is TGTGCCAGCAGTCCGTGGAGGACTGAAGCTTTCTTT. Protein: CASSPWRTEAFF. The V gene is TRBV6-1, the J gene TRBJ1-1; D remains ambiguous. The CDR3 consists of 12 residues. Germline V CDR1 and CDR2: MNHNS, SASEGT. Trimming pared 5 bases from V and 5 bases from J, leaving 9 bases between.

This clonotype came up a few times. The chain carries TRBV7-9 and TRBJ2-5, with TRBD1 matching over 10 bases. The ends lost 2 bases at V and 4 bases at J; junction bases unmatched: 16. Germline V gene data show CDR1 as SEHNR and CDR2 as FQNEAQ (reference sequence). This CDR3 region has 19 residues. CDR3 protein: CASSLFATGGEFRRETQYF. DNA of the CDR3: TGTGCCAGCAGCTTATTTGCGACAGGGGGCGAGTTCCGAAGAGAGACCCAGTACTTC.

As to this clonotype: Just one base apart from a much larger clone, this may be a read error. CDR3 sequence: CASSQVTYEQYF. The CDR3 DNA sequence: TGTGCCAGCAGCCAAGTTACCTACGAGCAGTACTTC. This chain uses TRBV14 with TRBJ2-7, with no clear D. The CDR3 length is 12 residues. Trimming left V 1 base short and J 2 bases short, with 3 bases between. Germline loops: CDR1 SGHDN, CDR2 FVKESK. The full variable domain, its missing parts supplied by reference TRBV14 and TRBJ2-7, is EAGVTQFPSHSVIEKGQTVTLRCDPISGHDNLYWYRRVMGKEIKFLLHFVKESKQDESGMPNNRFLAERTGGTYSTLKVQPAELEDSGVYFCASSQVTYEQYFGPGTRLTVT.

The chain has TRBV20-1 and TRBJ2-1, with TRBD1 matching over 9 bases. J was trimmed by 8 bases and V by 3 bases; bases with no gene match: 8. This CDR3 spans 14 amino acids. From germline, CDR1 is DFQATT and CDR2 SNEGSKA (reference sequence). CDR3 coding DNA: TGCAGTGCTAGGTCGGGACAGGGCTATGATGAGCAGTTCTTC. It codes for CSARSGQGYDEQFF.

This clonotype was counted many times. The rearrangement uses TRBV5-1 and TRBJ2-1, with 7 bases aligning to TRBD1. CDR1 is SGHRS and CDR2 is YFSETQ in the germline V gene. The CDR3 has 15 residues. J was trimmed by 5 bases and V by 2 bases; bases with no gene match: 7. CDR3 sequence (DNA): TGCGCCAGCAGCTTCTCGACAGGGTGGAACAATGAGCAGTTCTTC. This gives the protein CASSFSTGWNNEQFF.

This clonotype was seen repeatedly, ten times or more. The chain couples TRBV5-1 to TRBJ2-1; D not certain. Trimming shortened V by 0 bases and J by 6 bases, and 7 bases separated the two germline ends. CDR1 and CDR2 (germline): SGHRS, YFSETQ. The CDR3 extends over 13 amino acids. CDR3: CASSLELFNEQFF. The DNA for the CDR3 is TGCGCCAGCAGCTTGGAACTGTTCAATGAGCAGTTCTTC. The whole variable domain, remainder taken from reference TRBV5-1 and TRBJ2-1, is KAGVTQTPRYLIKTRGQQVTLSCSPISGHRSVSWYQQTPGQGLQFLFEYFSETQRNKGNFPGRFSGRQFSNSRSEMNVSTLELGDSALYLCASSLELFNEQFFGPGTRLTVL.

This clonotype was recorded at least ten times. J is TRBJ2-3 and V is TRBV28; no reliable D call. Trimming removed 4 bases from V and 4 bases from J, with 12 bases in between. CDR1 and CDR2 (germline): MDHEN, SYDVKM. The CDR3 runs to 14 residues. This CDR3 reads CASSSPGAADTQYF. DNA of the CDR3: TGTGCCAGCAGTTCCCCCGGAGCCGCAGATACGCAGTATTTT.